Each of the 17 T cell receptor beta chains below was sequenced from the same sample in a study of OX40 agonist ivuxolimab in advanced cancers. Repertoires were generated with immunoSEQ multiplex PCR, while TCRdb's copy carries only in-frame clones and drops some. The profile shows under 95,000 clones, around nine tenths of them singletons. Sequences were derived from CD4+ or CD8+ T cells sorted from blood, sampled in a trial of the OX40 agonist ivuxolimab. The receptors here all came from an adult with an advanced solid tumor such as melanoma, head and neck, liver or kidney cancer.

CDR3 DNA sequence: TGTGCCAGCAGTGTCGGTCAGGGGACACAGCCCCAGCATTTT. Protein sequence: CASSVGQGTQPQHF. This sequence joins TRBV2 and TRBJ1-5; tentative D call: TRBD1 (6 bases). The CDR3 totals 14 residues. Germline values: CDR1 SNHLY, CDR2 FYNNEI. Trimming left V 4 bases short and J 7 bases short, with 14 bases between.

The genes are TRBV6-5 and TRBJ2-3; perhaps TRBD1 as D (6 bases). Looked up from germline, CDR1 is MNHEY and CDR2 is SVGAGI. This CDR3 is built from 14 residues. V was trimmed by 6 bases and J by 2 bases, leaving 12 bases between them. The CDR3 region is CASREWGPTDTQYF. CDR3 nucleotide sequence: TGTGCCAGCAGGGAGTGGGGGCCCACAGATACGCAGTATTTT.

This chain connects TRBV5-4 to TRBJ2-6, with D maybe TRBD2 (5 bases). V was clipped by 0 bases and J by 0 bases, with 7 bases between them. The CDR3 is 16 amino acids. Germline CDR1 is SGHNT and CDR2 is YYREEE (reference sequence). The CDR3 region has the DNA TGTGCCAGCAGCTTGGGCGGAGGCTCTGGGGCCAACGTCCTGACTTTC. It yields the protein CASSLGGGSGANVLTF.

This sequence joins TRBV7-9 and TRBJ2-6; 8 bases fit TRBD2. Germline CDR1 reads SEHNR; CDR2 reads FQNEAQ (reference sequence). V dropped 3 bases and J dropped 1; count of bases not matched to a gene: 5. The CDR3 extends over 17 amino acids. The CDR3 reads CASSFAGGPSGANVLTF. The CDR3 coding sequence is TGTGCCAGCAGCTTCGCGGGGGGACCTTCTGGGGCCAACGTCCTGACTTTC.

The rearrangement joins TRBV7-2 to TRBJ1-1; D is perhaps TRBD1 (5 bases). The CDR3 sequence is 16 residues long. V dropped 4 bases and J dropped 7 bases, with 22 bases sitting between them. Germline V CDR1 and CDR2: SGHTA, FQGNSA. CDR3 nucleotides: TGTGCCAGCAGCTCGTATAAGGGACCCGTCGAAAGTGAAGCTTTCTTT. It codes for CASSSYKGPVESEAFF.

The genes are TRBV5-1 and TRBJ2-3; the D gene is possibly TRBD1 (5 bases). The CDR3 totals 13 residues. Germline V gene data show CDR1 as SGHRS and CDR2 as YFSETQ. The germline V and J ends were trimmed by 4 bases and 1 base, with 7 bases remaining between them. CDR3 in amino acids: CASSLGRTDTQYF. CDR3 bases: TGCGCCAGCAGCCTGGGGCGCACAGATACGCAGTATTTT.

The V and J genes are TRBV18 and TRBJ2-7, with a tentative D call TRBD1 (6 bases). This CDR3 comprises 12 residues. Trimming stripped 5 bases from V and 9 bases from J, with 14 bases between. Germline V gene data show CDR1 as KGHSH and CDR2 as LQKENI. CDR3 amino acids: CASSANRDGQYF. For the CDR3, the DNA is TGTGCCAGCTCAGCCAACAGGGACGGGCAGTACTTC.

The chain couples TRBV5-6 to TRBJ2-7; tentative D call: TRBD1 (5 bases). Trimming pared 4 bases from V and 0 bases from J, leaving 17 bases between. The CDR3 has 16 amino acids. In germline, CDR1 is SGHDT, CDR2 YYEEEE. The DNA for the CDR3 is TGTGCCAGCAGCCGCCCAGGGCAGGCCCACTCCTACGAGCAGTACTTC. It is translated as CASSRPGQAHSYEQYF.

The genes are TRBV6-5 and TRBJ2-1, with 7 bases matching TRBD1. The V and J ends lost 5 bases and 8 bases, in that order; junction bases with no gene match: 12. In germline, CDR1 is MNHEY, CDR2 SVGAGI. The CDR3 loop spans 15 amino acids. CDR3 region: CASSTVRTGVHEQFF. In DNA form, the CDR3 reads TGTGCCAGCAGTACCGTTCGAACAGGGGTACATGAGCAGTTCTTC.

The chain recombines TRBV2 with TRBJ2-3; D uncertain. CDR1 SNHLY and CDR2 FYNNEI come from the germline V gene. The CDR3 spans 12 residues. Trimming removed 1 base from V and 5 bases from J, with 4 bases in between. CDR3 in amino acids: CASSEGGDTQYF. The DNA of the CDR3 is TGTGCCAGCAGTGAAGGGGGAGATACGCAGTATTTT.

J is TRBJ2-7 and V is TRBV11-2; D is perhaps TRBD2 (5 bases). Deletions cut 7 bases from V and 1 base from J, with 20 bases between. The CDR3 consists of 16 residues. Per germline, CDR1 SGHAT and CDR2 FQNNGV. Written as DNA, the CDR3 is TGTGCCAGCAACTCCCCCTTCGGGATTGCTTCCTACGAGCAGTACTTC. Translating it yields CASNSPFGIASYEQYF.

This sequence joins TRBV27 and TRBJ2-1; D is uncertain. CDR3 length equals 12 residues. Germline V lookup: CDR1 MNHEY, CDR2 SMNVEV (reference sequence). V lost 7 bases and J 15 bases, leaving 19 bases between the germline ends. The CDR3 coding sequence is TGTGCCAGCACGGAAGTCCTCGCACCGATGTTCTTC. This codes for CASTEVLAPMFF.

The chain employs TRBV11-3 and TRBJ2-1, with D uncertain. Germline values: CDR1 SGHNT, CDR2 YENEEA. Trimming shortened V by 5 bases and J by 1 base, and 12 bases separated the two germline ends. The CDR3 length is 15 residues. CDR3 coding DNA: TGTGCCAGCAGCCAAAGCTGGGTATCCTACAATGAGCAGTTCTTC. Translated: CASSQSWVSYNEQFF.

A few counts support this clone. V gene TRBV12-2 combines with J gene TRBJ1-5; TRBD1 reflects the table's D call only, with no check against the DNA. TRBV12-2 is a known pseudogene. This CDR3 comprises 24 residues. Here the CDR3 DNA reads TGTGCAAGTCGCTTAGTCTCCAACCCCCCCCTTACAGGGGACCATCGGAATAGCAATCAGCCCCAGCATTTT. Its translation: CASRLVSNPPLTGDHRNSNQPQHF.

The CDR3 reads CAWNGGRISYEQYF. Written as DNA, the CDR3 is TGTGCCTGGAATGGCGGGAGGATCTCCTACGAGCAGTACTTC. The gene calls are TRBV30 and TRBJ2-7; TRBD2 agrees at 8 bases. This CDR3 is built from 14 residues. Germline CDR1 and CDR2: GTSNPN and SVGIG (reference sequence). V lost 4 bases and J lost 0; bases outside the gene matches: 5.

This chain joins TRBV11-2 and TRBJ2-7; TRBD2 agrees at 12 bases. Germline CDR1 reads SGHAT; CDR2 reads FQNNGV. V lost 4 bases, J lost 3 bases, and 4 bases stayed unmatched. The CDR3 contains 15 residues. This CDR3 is CASSYLTSGGYEQYF. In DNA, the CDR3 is TGTGCCAGCAGCTACCTGACTAGCGGGGGCTACGAGCAGTACTTC. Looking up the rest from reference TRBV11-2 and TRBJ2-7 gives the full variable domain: EAGVAQSPRYKIIEKRQSVAFWCNPISGHATLYWYQQILGQGPKLLIQFQNNGVVDDSQLPKDRFSAERLKGVDSTLKIQPAKLEDSAVYLCASSYLTSGGYEQYFGPGTRLTVT.

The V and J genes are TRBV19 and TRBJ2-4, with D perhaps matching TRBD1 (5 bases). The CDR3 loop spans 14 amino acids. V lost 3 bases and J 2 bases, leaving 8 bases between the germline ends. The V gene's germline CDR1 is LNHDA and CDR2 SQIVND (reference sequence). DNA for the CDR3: TGTGCCAGTAGTATTGCAGGGTCCAAAAACATTCAGTACTTC. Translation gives CASSIAGSKNIQYF.